Each of the 31 T cell receptor beta chains below was sequenced from the same sample in a study of glioma-infiltrating T cells after dendritic cell vaccination. Sequenced by immunoSEQ multiplex PCR; TCRdb stores in-frame clones only, minus some. This table has 85,000 to 95,000 clones, 85% to 90% appearing once. Sequencing used blood, obtained before dendritic cell vaccination. The origin of the receptors is a human donor with glioblastoma.

The chain is built from TRBV27 and TRBJ2-1; TRBD2 matches 8 bases. The CDR3 spans 13 residues. The V gene end was trimmed by 7 bases and the J gene end by 2 bases; junction bases not matched to a gene: 1. Germline V gene sequence: CDR1 MNHEY, CDR2 SMNVEV (reference sequence). CDR3 bases: TGTGCCAGCACGGGAGGGACCTACAATGAGCAGTTCTTC. It yields the protein CASTGGTYNEQFF.

The V gene is TRBV2, the J gene TRBJ1-1, with 10 bases that match TRBD1. Germline assignment: CDR1 SNHLY and CDR2 FYNNEI. With 4 bases clipped from V and 6 bases from J, the junction kept 5 bases outside the gene matches. The CDR3 consists of 14 residues. The CDR3 here is CASSGQGAVSEAFF. The CDR3 bases are TGTGCCAGCAGTGGACAGGGGGCTGTTTCTGAAGCTTTCTTT.

This clone was found once. The rearrangement joins TRBV5-1 to TRBJ2-7, with TRBD1 matching 8 bases. The V gene's germline CDR1 is SGHRS and CDR2 YFSETQ. Trimming took 0 bases from V and 5 from J; bases not matched to a gene: 4. The CDR3 spans 14 residues. The CDR3: CASSLGQGAHEQYF. The CDR3 bases are TGCGCCAGCAGCTTGGGGCAGGGGGCGCACGAGCAGTACTTC.

In DNA form, the CDR3 reads TGTGCCAGCACCCGAAAGACAGGGTCACAGCAGTACTTC. This encodes CASTRKTGSQQYF. V is TRBV6-5 and J is TRBJ2-7; 7 nucleotides align to TRBD1. The V and J ends lost 7 bases and 8 bases, in that order; junction bases with no gene match: 11. CDR3 length: 13 amino acids. Germline loops: CDR1 MNHEY, CDR2 SVGAGI.

The chain uses TRBV7-9 and TRBJ1-3; D remains unclear. The CDR3 consists of 13 residues. Trimming took 9 bases from V and 0 from J, leaving 9 bases between them. Germline loops: CDR1 SEHNR, CDR2 FQNEAQ (reference sequence). The CDR3, as DNA: TGTGCCAGGGGCGTAGGCTCTGGAAACACCATATATTTT. It translates to CARGVGSGNTIYF.

The gene calls are TRBV5-4 and TRBJ2-7; 11 bases map to TRBD1. V was pared by 0 bases and J by 3 bases, with 8 bases of the junction left unmatched. CDR1 SGHNT and CDR2 YYREEE come from the germline V gene (reference sequence). The length of the CDR3 is 17 residues. The CDR3 loop reads CASSLALPGTGGYEQYF. In nucleotides, the CDR3 is TGTGCCAGCAGCTTGGCCCTTCCCGGGACAGGGGGCTACGAGCAGTACTTC.

Remarks on this clone: The junction differs from germline at one of its ends, possibly a read error. The chain recombines TRBV5-6 with TRBJ2-2, with 8 bases lining up with TRBD1. This CDR3 comprises 15 residues. Germline-derived CDR1 and CDR2 are SGHDT and YYEEEE. CDR3 nucleotides: TGTGCCAGCAGCTTGGCTGGGGCAGAGACAGGGGCGCTGTTTTTT. Translating gives CASSLAGAETGALFF.

For the CDR3, the DNA is TGCGCCAGCAGTGAGTCATCTAGCGGGGGGGCCTACGAGCAGTACTTC. It encodes CASSESSSGGAYEQYF. The rearrangement uses TRBV10-2 and TRBJ2-7; the match to TRBD2 covers 12 bases. The CDR3 sequence is 16 residues long. Trimming took 0 bases from V and 2 from J; bases not matched to a gene: 2. Germline V gives CDR1 WSHSY, CDR2 SAAADI.

The table lists this clone with a count of one. The chain recombines TRBV2 with TRBJ1-5; D is undetermined. V lost 2 bases and J 3 bases, leaving 14 bases between the germline ends. Germline CDR1 reads SNHLY; CDR2 reads FYNNEI. There are 16 residues in the CDR3. The CDR3 is CASSELSSNPNQPQHF. The CDR3, as DNA: TGTGCCAGCAGTGAATTGTCTAGCAACCCCAATCAGCCCCAGCATTTT.

The chain has TRBV13 and TRBJ2-7, with TRBD1 as a possible D gene (6 bases). The V gene lost 4 bases and the J gene lost 4 bases, with 11 bases spanning the gap. Germline CDR1 is PRHDT and CDR2 is FYEKMQ (reference sequence). The CDR3 runs 13 residues. The DNA of the CDR3 is TGTGCCAGCAGCTCTTCCAGGGGATACGAGCAGTACTTC. Translated, it gives CASSSSRGYEQYF.

The chain uses TRBV6-1 and TRBJ1-2; D is undetermined. CDR3 length equals 16 residues. Germline assignment: CDR1 MNHNS and CDR2 SASEGT. The germline V and J ends were trimmed by 0 bases and 8 bases, with 19 bases remaining between them. CDR3 in amino acids: CASSEAAVSAGRGYTF. CDR3 DNA: TGTGCCAGCAGTGAAGCGGCGGTATCGGCTGGTCGGGGCTACACCTTC.

The chain uses TRBV5-4 and TRBJ1-4, with D maybe TRBD1 (5 bases). The V gene's germline CDR1 is SGHNT and CDR2 YYREEE (reference sequence). The length of the CDR3 is 15 residues. Trimming left V 3 bases short and J 3 bases short, with 12 bases between. The CDR3 coding sequence is TGTGCCAGCAGCTCGGGGGGAGGCCCTAATGAAAAACTGTTTTTT. It specifies CASSSGGGPNEKLFF.

This clone was counted once. This chain links TRBV6-6 with TRBJ2-7; 7 bases align to TRBD2. Looked up from germline, CDR1 is MNHNY and CDR2 is SVGAGI (reference sequence). J gave up 0 bases and V 2 bases, and 7 bases lay outside the gene matches. The CDR3 spans 16 residues. Here the CDR3 DNA reads TGTGCCAGCAGTTACGTAGTCCAGCGGGACTCCTACGAGCAGTACTTC. Its translation is CASSYVVQRDSYEQYF.

This sequence joins TRBV7-9 and TRBJ2-7, with 9 bases fitting TRBD2. CDR3 size: 17 residues. Unmatched junction bases numbered 8, after V lost 0 bases and J lost 2 bases. Per the germline V gene, CDR1 is SEHNR and CDR2 is FQNEAQ (reference sequence). The DNA for the CDR3 is TGTGCCAGCAGCTTAGCGGCGGCGGGGGGGCCTCCCTACGAGCAGTACTTC. It encodes CASSLAAAGGPPYEQYF.

V gene TRBV4-3 combines with J gene TRBJ1-2; a possible D gene is TRBD1 (5 bases). The CDR3 loop spans 15 amino acids. Trimming shortened V by 1 base and J by 1 base, and 10 bases separated the two germline ends. CDR1 is LGHNA and CDR2 is YSLEER in the germline V gene. This CDR3 reads CASSQGQGFNYGYTF. The DNA for the CDR3 is TGCGCCAGCAGCCAAGGGCAGGGCTTTAACTATGGCTACACCTTC.

The chain uses TRBV5-1 and TRBJ2-1; 7 positions match TRBD2. Germline CDR1 SGHRS, CDR2 YFSETQ. After removal of 0 bases from V and 3 bases from J, the junction contained 3 bases not matched to a gene. This CDR3 spans 15 amino acids. In DNA, the CDR3 is TGCGCCAGCAGCTTGGGGGGGGGTTACTACAATGAGCAGTTCTTC. Translating gives CASSLGGGYYNEQFF.

V and J are TRBV10-2 and TRBJ1-2; D perhaps matches TRBD1 (5 bases). The V end was cut by 3 bases, the J end by 7 bases, with 6 bases between. Per germline, CDR1 WSHSY and CDR2 SAAADI. The CDR3 extends over 11 amino acids. In DNA form, the CDR3 reads TGCGCCAGCAGTGAAGGGGCTGGCTACACCTTC. Its protein is CASSEGAGYTF.

This clone was seen once. This chain connects TRBV28 to TRBJ2-3, with 7 bases aligning to TRBD1. The junction had 6 bases not matched to a gene; V was cut back by 7 bases and J by 2 bases. CDR1 is MDHEN and CDR2 is SYDVKM in the germline V gene. CDR3 length: 14 residues. The DNA of the CDR3 is TGTGCCAGCAATGAAGACAGGGACACAGATACGCAGTATTTT. Encoded protein: CASNEDRDTDTQYF.

CDR3 coding DNA: TGTGCCAGCAGTGAATCCGCCGGGACAGGGGGCACAGATACGCAGTATTTT. Protein product: CASSESAGTGGTDTQYF. The rearrangement uses TRBV6-4 and TRBJ2-3; 10 bases agree with TRBD1. Germline V gives CDR1 MRHNA, CDR2 SNTAGT. V was pared by 3 bases and J by 1 base, with 7 bases of the junction left unmatched. The CDR3 length is 17 residues.

The chain combines TRBV7-6 with TRBJ2-7, with D tentatively TRBD1 (6 bases). The germline V and J ends were trimmed by 6 bases and 7 bases, with 25 bases remaining between them. The CDR3 has 16 residues. Per the germline V gene, CDR1 is SGHVS and CDR2 is FNYEAQ. This CDR3 reads CASSQGTRQPYGEQYF. CDR3 sequence (DNA): TGTGCCAGCAGTCAGGGGACAAGACAGCCCTATGGAGAGCAGTACTTC.

The chain employs TRBV7-3 and TRBJ1-1; a possible D gene is TRBD1 (5 bases). The V gene's germline CDR1 is SGHTA and CDR2 FQGTGA. The CDR3 runs to 16 residues. V gave up 0 bases and J gave up 0 bases, with 11 bases separating them. CDR3 in amino acids: CASSLTVEQVNTEAFF. The DNA for the CDR3 is TGTGCCAGCAGCTTAACCGTAGAACAGGTGAACACTGAAGCTTTCTTT.

This chain links TRBV9 with TRBJ2-7; 15 bases line up with TRBD2. The CDR3 is 18 residues long. The germline CDR1 and CDR2 sequences are SGDLS and YYNGEE. V was pared by 3 bases and J by 4 bases, with 11 bases of the junction left unmatched. For the CDR3, the DNA is TGTGCCAGCAGCGAAGGACTAGCGGGGGGGGGCGGACTATACGAGCAGTACTTC. It specifies CASSEGLAGGGGLYEQYF.

The chain joins TRBV7-2 to TRBJ2-7, with TRBD2 identical over 8 bases. Unmatched junction bases numbered 7, after V lost 1 base and J lost 2 bases. Germline V lookup: CDR1 SGHTA, CDR2 FQGNSA. CDR3 length equals 16 residues. The CDR3 DNA sequence: TGTGCCAGCAGCTTAGTGAGCGGGAGCGTTACCTACGAGCAGTACTTC. It encodes CASSLVSGSVTYEQYF.

The chain employs TRBV14 and TRBJ2-3; 7 nucleotides agree with TRBD2. Germline V gene sequence: CDR1 SGHDN, CDR2 FVKESK. Germline trimming cut 5 bases from V and 0 bases from J; bases unmatched to any gene: 5. The CDR3 sequence is 15 residues long. CDR3 bases: TGTGCCAGCAGCGCGCGGGGGACTAGCACAGATACGCAGTATTTT. This encodes CASSARGTSTDTQYF.

The rearrangement uses TRBV5-1 and TRBJ1-6; 9 bases match TRBD1. The junction had 6 bases not matched to a gene; V was cut back by 6 bases and J by 2 bases. This CDR3 has 16 amino acids. In germline, CDR1 is SGHRS, CDR2 YFSETQ. CDR3 amino acids: CASTQWTGAYNSPLHF. The CDR3 nucleotides read TGCGCCAGCACCCAGTGGACAGGGGCCTATAATTCACCCCTCCACTTT.

This clone has just one count. The chain carries TRBV5-6 and TRBJ2-5, with 11 bases identical to TRBD1. Germline assignment: CDR1 SGHDT and CDR2 YYEEEE. The CDR3 sequence is 16 residues long. With V trimmed by 2 bases and J by 5 bases, 8 bases remained unmatched. CDR3 amino acids: CASSFLGQGAMETQYF. CDR3 DNA sequence: TGTGCCAGCAGCTTCCTAGGACAGGGGGCAATGGAGACCCAGTACTTC. The complete variable domain, with remaining parts taken from reference TRBV5-6 and TRBJ2-5, reads DAGVTQSPTHLIKTRGQQVTLRCSPKSGHDTVSWYQQALGQGPQFIFQYYEEEERQRGNFPDRFSGHQFPNYSSELNVNALLLGDSALYLCASSFLGQGAMETQYFGPGTRLLVL.

The V gene is TRBV7-9, the J gene TRBJ1-4; 7 bases match TRBD1. Germline loops: CDR1 SEHNR, CDR2 FQNEAQ (reference sequence). V was pared by 5 bases and J by 4 bases, with 4 bases of the junction left unmatched. The CDR3 has 14 residues. The CDR3 bases are TGTGCCAGCAGCCGACAGGGTATTAATGAAAAACTGTTTTTT. It translates to CASSRQGINEKLFF.

The chain combines TRBV9 with TRBJ1-4; TRBD1 matches at 10 bases. Germline values: CDR1 SGDLS, CDR2 YYNGEE. There are 15 residues in the CDR3. Trimming removed 3 bases from V and 3 bases from J; junction bases left unmatched: 2. CDR3 coding DNA: TGTGCCAGCAGCGGACAGGGGGCGGCTAATGAAAAACTGTTTTTT. Translation gives CASSGQGAANEKLFF.

This clone was seen just once. V is TRBV29-1 and J is TRBJ2-1, with 11 bases lining up with TRBD1. J lost 4 bases, V lost 3 bases, and 5 bases had no gene match. This CDR3 contains 15 residues. Germline CDR1 reads SQVTM; CDR2 reads ANQGSEA. CDR3 in DNA: TGCAGCGTTGAGGGGGGACAGGGGGAATACAATGAGCAGTTCTTC. It codes for CSVEGGQGEYNEQFF.

V and J are TRBV2 and TRBJ1-1; the match to TRBD1 covers 10 bases. Germline CDR1 and CDR2: SNHLY and FYNNEI. This CDR3 spans 15 amino acids. Trimming cost V 7 bases and J 4 bases; bases outside gene matches: 9. The chain's CDR3 is CASTGQGMRSTEAFF. In DNA form, the CDR3 reads TGTGCCAGCACGGGACAGGGGATGAGGAGCACTGAAGCTTTCTTT.

The chain links TRBV14 to TRBJ2-7; 7 bases line up with TRBD1. The length of the CDR3 is 14 residues. Germline assignment: CDR1 SGHDN and CDR2 FVKESK. Unmatched junction bases numbered 4, after V lost 4 bases and J lost 1 base. CDR3 sequence reads: CASSRYRGSYEQYF. CDR3 in DNA: TGTGCCAGCAGCCGTTACAGGGGATCCTACGAGCAGTACTTC.